This T cell receptor (beta chain) was recovered during a study of blood T cell repertoires in COVID-19. Study at large: COVID-19 samples collected from the United States, Italy and Spain covered acute and convalescent phases. The cDNA or gDNA used as material had been derived from T cells, B-cell-depleted T cells, or PBMCs.

Authors' methods: For nucleated cells, counts were estimated from reference gene primer amplification. Clones were read by immunoSEQ multiplex PCR, and TCRdb kept only the in-frame ones, dropping some. V, J and clone size are taken as reported in that table, and D and trimming were inferred from the DNA itself. The table lists under 35,000 clones, 88% of them singletons. Per the germline V gene, CDR1 is SGHDN and CDR2 is FVKESK. V was cut by 1 base and J by 0 bases, with 4 bases left in between. The length of the CDR3 is 14 residues. The chain carries TRBV14 and TRBJ2-1; D gene uncertain. Material for sequencing was peripheral blood. This TCR came from a man aged 60 to 69 with active COVID-19. The CDR3 region is CASSQGSSYNEQFF. The CDR3 nucleotides read TGTGCCAGCAGCCAAGGGAGCTCCTACAATGAGCAGTTCTTC.